This T cell receptor (beta chain) was recorded in a study of Graves' ophthalmopathy and Graves' hyperthyroidism. The study, taken as a whole, reports: Predictions made by the model for ophthalmopathy progression reached just over 70% sensitivity and less than 80% specificity. Ophthalmopathy versus stable hyperthyroidism: 13-signature model gave 87.88% sensitivity, less than 82% specificity.

As the template, RNA transcripts were used to amplify TCR beta CDR3 regions. Amplification began with first-round RT-PCR using HTBI primers, then second-round multiplex PCR was performed. Using its own MiXCR run on the multiplex PCR reads, TCRdb lists one record per CDR3 protein. The sample yields about 48,000 distinct CDR3 sequences, over 45% seen once. About this clonotype itself: What it binds is unknown.

V shed 5 bases and J shed 7 bases, with 26 bases lying between them. Germline CDR1 and CDR2: DFQATT and SNEGSKA (reference sequence). This CDR3 has 16 residues. None of the included patients had other autoimmune diseases, uncontrolled infections, pregnancy or lactation, as these led to exclusion. Clinical symptoms, serum thyroxine, TRAb, thyroid ultrasound and orbital computed tomography determined diagnosis. The chain employs TRBV20-1 and TRBJ2-5, with D possibly being TRBD1 (6 bases). The clonotype comes from an adult man with Graves' ophthalmopathy. What was sequenced was peripheral blood. The CDR3: CSACRLAGDRGGTQYF. In DNA, the CDR3 is TGCAGTGCTTGTAGGCTAGCCGGGGACCGAGGGGGGACCCAGTACTTC.